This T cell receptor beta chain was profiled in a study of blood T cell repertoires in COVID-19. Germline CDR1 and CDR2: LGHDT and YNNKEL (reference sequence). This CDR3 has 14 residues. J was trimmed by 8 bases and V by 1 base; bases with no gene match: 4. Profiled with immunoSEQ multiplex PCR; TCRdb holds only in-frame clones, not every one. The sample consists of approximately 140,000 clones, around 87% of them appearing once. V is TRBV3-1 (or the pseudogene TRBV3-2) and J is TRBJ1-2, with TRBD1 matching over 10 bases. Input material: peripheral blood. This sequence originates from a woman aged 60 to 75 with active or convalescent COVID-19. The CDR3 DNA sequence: TGTGCCAGCAGCCAAGGACAGGGGGCGGGAGGCTACACCTTC. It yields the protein CASSQGQGAGGYTF.